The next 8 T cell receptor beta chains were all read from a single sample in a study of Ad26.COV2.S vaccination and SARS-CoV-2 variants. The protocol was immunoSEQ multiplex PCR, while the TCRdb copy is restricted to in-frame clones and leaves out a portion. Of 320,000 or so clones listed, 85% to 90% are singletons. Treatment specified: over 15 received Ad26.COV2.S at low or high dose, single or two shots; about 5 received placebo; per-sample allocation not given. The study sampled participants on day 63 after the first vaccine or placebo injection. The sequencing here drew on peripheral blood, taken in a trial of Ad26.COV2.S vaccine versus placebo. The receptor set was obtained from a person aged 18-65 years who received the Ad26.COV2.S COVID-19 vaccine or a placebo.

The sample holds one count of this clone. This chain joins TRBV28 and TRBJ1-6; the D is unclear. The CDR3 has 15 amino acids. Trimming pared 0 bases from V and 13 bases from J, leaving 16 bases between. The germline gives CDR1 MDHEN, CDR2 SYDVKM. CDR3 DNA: TGTGCCAGCAGTTTATGGTGGGGAGAGGCTGGTCCCCTCCACTTT. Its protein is CASSLWWGEAGPLHF.

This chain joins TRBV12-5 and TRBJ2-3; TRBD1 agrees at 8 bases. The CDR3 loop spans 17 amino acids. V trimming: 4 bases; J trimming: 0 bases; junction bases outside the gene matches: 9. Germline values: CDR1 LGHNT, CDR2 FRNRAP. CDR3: CASGSDRDFPSTDTQYF. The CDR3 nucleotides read TGTGCTAGTGGTTCGGACAGGGACTTTCCTAGCACAGATACGCAGTATTTT.

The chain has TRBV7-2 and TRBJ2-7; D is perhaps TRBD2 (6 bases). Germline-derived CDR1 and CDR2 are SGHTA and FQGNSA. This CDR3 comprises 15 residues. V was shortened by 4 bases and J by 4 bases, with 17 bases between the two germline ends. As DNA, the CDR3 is TGTGCCAGCAGCTACCCACGACTAGGGCTGTACGAGCAGTACTTC. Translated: CASSYPRLGLYEQYF.

CDR3 protein: CASRFNTEAFF. The CDR3 nucleotides are TGTGCCAGCAGGTTTAACACTGAAGCTTTCTTT. The V and J genes are TRBV12-3 or TRBV12-4 and TRBJ1-1, with unresolved D. Deletions cut 6 bases from V and 2 bases from J, with 4 bases between. The CDR3 has 11 amino acids.

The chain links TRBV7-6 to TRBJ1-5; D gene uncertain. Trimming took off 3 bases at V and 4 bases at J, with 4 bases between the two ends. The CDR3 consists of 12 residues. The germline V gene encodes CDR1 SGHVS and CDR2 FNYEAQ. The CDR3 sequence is CASSLLNQPQHF. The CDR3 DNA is TGTGCCAGCAGCTTGTTAAATCAGCCCCAGCATTTT.

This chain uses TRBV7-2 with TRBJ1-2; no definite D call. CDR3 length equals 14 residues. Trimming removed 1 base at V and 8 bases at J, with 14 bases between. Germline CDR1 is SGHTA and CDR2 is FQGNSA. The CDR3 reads CASSLVNTRYGYTF. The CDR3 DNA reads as TGTGCCAGCAGCTTAGTCAATACCCGGTACGGCTACACCTTC.

CDR3 residues: CAILPSPGLASFQETQYF. The DNA for the CDR3 is TGTGCCATACTTCCCTCACCGGGACTAGCGTCTTTCCAAGAGACCCAGTACTTC. The V and J genes are TRBV2 and TRBJ2-5; 10 bases match TRBD2. Losses at the gene ends were 10 bases for V and 1 base for J; bases not matched to a gene: 18. Germline lookup yields CDR1 SNHLY and CDR2 FYNNEI. This CDR3 spans 18 amino acids.

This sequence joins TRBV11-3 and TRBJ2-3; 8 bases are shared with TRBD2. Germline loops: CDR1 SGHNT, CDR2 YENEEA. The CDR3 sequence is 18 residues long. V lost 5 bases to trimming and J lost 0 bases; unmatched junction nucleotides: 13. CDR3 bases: TGTGCCAGCAGCCCTCTACCGGGAGGGTCTACTAGCACAGATACGCAGTATTTT. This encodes CASSPLPGGSTSTDTQYF. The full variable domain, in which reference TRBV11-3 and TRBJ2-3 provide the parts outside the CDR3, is EAGVVQSPRYKIIEKKQPVAFWCNPISGHNTLYWYLQNLGQGPELLIRYENEEAVDDSQLPKDRFSAERLKGVDSTLKIQPAELGDSAVYLCASSPLPGGSTSTDTQYFGPGTRLTVL.